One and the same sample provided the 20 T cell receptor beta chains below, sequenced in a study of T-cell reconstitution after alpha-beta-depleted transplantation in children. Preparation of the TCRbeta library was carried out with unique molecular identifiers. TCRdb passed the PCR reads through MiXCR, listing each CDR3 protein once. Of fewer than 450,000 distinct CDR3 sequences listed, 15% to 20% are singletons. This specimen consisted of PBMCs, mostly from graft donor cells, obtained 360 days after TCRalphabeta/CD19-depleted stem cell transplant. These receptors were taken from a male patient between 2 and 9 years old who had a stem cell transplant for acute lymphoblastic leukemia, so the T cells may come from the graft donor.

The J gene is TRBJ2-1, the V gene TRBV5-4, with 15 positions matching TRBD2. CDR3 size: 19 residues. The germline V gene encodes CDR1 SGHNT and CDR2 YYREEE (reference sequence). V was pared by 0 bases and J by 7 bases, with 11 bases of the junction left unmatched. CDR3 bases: TGTGCCAGCAGCTTGGGGGGACTAGCGGGAGGCCCACCCGTAAATGAGCAGTTCTTC. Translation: CASSLGGLAGGPPVNEQFF.

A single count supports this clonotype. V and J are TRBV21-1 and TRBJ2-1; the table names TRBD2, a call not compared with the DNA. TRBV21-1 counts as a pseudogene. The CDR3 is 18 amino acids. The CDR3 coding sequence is TGTGCCAGCAGCAAATGGGGGGGACTAGCGGGAGTTAACAATGAGCAGTTCTTC. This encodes CASSKWGGLAGVNNEQFF.

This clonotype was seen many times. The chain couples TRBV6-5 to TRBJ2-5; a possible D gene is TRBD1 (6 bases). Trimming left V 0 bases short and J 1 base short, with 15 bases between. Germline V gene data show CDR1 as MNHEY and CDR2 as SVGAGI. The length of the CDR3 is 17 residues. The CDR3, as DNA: TGTGCCAGCAGTTACTCGAGGACAGCCCTGATCCAAGAGACCCAGTACTTC. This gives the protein CASSYSRTALIQETQYF.

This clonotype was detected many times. This chain's CDR3 is CSARPSREVGGELFF. The CDR3 DNA reads as TGCAGTGCCCGCCCTTCACGGGAGGTCGGCGGGGAGCTGTTTTTT. This chain links TRBV20-1 with TRBJ2-2, with 7 bases matching TRBD2. The junction had 14 bases not matched to a gene; V was cut back by 6 bases and J by 7 bases. Germline CDR1 is DFQATT and CDR2 is SNEGSKA (reference sequence). The CDR3 runs 15 residues.

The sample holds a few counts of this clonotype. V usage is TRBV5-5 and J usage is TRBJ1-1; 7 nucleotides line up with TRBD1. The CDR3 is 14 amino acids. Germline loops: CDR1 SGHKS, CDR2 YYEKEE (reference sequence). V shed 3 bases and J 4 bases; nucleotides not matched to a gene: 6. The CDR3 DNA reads TGTGCCAGCAGCTATCCGACAGGGTCCACTGAAGCTTTCTTT. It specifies CASSYPTGSTEAFF.

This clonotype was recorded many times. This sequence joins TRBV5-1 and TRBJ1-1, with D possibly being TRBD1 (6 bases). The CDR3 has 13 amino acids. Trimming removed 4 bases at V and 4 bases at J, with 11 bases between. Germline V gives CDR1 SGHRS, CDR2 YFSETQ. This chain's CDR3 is CASSKGGGTEAFF. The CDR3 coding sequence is TGCGCCAGCAGCAAGGGGGGGGGCACTGAAGCTTTCTTT.

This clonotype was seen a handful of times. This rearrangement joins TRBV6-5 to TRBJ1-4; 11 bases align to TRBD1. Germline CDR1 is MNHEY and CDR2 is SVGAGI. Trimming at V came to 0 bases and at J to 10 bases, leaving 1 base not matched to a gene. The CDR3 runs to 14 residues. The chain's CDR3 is CASSYSGTGGKLFF. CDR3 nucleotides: TGTGCCAGCAGTTACTCCGGGACAGGGGGAAAACTGTTTTTT.

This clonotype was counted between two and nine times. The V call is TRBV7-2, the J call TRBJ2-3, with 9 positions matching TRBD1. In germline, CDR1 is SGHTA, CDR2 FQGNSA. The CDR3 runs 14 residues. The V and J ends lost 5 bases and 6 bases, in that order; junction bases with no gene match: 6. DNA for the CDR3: TGTGCCAGCAGCCTGACAGGGGGAAGGGATACGCAGTATTTT. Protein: CASSLTGGRDTQYF.

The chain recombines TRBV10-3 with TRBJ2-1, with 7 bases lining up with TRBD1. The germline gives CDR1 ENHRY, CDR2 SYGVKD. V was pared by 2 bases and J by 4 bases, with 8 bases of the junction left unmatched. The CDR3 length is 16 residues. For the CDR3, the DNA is TGTGCCATCAGTGAGGGTGGGGACAGACGTTACAATGAGCAGTTCTTC. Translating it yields CAISEGGDRRYNEQFF.

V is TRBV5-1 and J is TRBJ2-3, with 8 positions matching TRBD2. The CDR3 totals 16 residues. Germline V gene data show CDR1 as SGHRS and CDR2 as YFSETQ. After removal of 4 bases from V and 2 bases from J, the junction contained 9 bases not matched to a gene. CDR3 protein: CASSPLGLVFTDTQYF. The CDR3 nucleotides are TGCGCCAGCAGCCCACTGGGACTAGTCTTCACAGATACGCAGTATTTT. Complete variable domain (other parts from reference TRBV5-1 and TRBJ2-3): KAGVTQTPRYLIKTRGQQVTLSCSPISGHRSVSWYQQTPGQGLQFLFEYFSETQRNKGNFPGRFSGRQFSNSRSEMNVSTLELGDSALYLCASSPLGLVFTDTQYFGPGTRLTVL.

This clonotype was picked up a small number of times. CDR3 protein: CASSLGSSLSTDTQYF. The CDR3 DNA is TGTGCCAGCAGCTTAGGAAGCAGCCTTAGCACAGATACGCAGTATTTT. V usage is TRBV7-8 and J usage is TRBJ2-3; D is unresolved. Germline V gene sequence: CDR1 SGHVS, CDR2 FQNEAQ. Trimming removed 1 base at V and 0 bases at J, with 11 bases between. The length of the CDR3 is 16 residues.

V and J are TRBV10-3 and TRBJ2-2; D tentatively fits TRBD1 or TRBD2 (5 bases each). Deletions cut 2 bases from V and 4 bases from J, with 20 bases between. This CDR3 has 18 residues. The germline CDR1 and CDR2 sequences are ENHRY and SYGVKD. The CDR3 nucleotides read TGTGCCATCAGTGAGCCCATGATCCTGAGGGGCGGCACCGGGGAGCTGTTTTTT. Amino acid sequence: CAISEPMILRGGTGELFF.

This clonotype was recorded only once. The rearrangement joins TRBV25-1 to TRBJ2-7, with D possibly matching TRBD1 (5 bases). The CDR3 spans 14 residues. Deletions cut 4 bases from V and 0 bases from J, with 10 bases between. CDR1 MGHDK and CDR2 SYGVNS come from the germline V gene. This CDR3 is CASSVNRISYEQYF. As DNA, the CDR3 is TGTGCCAGCAGTGTTAACAGGATCTCCTACGAGCAGTACTTC.

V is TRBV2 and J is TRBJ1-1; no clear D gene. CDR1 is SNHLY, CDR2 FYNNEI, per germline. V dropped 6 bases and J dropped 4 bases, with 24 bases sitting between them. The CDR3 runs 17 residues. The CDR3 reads CASRGGLGLAESTEAFF. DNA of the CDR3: TGTGCCAGCAGGGGAGGACTGGGATTGGCCGAGAGCACTGAAGCTTTCTTT.

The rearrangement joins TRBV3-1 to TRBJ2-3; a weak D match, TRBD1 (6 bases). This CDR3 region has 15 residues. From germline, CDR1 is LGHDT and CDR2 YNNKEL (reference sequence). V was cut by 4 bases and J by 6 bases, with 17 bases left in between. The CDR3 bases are TGTGCCAGCAGCCTTGAGACAGGCTTGTCGGATACGCAGTATTTT. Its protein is CASSLETGLSDTQYF.

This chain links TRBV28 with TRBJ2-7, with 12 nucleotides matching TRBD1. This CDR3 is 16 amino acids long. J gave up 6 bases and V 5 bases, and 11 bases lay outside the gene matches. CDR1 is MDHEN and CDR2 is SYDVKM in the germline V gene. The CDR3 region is CASSLIARDRGREQYF. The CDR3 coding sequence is TGTGCCAGCAGTCTAATCGCCAGGGACAGGGGGCGCGAGCAGTACTTC.

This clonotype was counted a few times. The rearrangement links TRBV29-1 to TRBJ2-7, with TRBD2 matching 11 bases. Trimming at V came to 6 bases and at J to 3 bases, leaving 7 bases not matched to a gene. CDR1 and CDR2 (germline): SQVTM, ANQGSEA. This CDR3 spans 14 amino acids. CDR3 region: CSVSTGTSGYEQYF. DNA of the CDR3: TGCAGCGTATCGACCGGGACTAGCGGCTACGAGCAGTACTTC.

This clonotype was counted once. In DNA form, the CDR3 reads TGTGCCAGCAGTTACAATCTAGCGGGAGGCTACGAGCAGTACTTC. This codes for CASSYNLAGGYEQYF. The chain has TRBV6-5 and TRBJ2-7; 11 nucleotides agree with TRBD2. With V trimmed by 2 bases and J by 3 bases, 3 bases remained unmatched. CDR3 size: 15 residues. Germline V gene data show CDR1 as MNHEY and CDR2 as SVGAGI.

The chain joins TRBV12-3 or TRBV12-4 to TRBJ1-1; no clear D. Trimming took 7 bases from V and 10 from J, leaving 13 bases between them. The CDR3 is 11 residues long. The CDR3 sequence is CASTFGVVAFF. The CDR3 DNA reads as TGTGCCAGCACTTTTGGGGTGGTAGCTTTCTTT.

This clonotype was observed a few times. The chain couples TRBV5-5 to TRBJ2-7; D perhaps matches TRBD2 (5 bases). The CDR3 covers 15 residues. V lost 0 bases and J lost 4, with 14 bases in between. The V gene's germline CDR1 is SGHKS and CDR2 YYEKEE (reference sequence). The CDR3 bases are TGTGCCAGCAGCTTGGATGGTCCGGGGTTTTACGAGCAGTACTTC. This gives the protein CASSLDGPGFYEQYF. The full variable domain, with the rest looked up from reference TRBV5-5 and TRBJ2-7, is DAGVTQSPTHLIKTRGQQVTLRCSPISGHKSVSWYQQVLGQGPQFIFQYYEKEERGRGNFPDRFSARQFPNYSSELNVNALLLGDSALYLCASSLDGPGFYEQYFGPGTRLTVT.